A selection of T cell receptor beta chains follows, all from one sample in a study of control samples from healthy donors and cancer patients. Assay used: immunoSEQ multiplex PCR; TCRdb lists only in-frame clones, some missing. The sample yields around 250,000 clones, almost 85% seen once. What was sequenced was PBMCs. These receptors all come from an older woman with lung cancer. Each CDR3 is given with its conserved first and last residue.

TRBV12-3/TRBV12-4 CASSLSGINEQFF
TRBV9 CASSAGQGSYNEQFF
TRBV24-1 CATSPRTGRDEQFF
TRBV5-4 CASSGGDQPQHF
TRBV11-2 CASSPEGAGEVEAFF
TRBV4-2 CASSQDGRQYEQFF
TRBV7-8 CASSLDSYNEQFF
TRBV11-2 CASSSIRGSSEKLFF
TRBV25-1 CASSDRGGGNEKLFF
TRBV19 CASSGSAGTNSPLHF